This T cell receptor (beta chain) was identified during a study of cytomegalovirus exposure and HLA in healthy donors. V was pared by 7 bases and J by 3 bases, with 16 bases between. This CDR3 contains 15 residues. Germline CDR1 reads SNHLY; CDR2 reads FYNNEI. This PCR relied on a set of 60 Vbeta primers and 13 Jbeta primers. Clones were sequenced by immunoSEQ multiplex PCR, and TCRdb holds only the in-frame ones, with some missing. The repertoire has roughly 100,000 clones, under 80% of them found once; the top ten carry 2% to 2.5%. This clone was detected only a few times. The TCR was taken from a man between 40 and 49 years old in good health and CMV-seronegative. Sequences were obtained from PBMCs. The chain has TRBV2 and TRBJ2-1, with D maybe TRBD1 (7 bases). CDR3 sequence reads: CASMLGQGGYNEQFF. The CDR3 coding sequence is TGTGCCAGCATGCTCGGGCAGGGGGGCTACAATGAGCAGTTCTTC.